Listed here are 25 T cell receptor beta chains from one sample, sequenced in a study of OX40 agonist ivuxolimab in advanced cancers. Assay used: immunoSEQ multiplex PCR; TCRdb lists only in-frame clones, some missing. The sample lists tens of thousands of clones, roughly 90% occurring once. This material consisted of CD4+ or CD8+ T cells sorted from blood, taken in a trial of the OX40 agonist ivuxolimab. The receptors derive from an adult with an advanced solid tumor such as melanoma, head and neck, liver or kidney cancer.

The chain has TRBV6-5 and TRBJ2-7; D gene unclear. Germline CDR1 MNHEY, CDR2 SVGAGI. V lost 6 bases and J 6 bases, leaving 9 bases between the germline ends. The CDR3 is 11 residues long. CDR3 loop: CASSLPGEQYF. The CDR3 nucleotides are TGTGCCAGCAGCCTTCCTGGCGAGCAGTACTTC.

This clone was observed a single time. Other DNA sequences within the sample encode an identical CDR3. The chain links TRBV5-4 to TRBJ2-3, with a weak D call TRBD1 (6 bases). Deletions cut 0 bases from V and 0 bases from J, with 11 bases between. This CDR3 is built from 16 residues. Per the germline V gene, CDR1 is SGHNT and CDR2 is YYREEE (reference sequence). CDR3 coding DNA: TGTGCCAGCAGCTTGGCCGCAGGGGTTAGCACAGATACGCAGTATTTT. Protein: CASSLAAGVSTDTQYF.

V usage is TRBV19 and J usage is TRBJ1-2; TRBD1 matches at 8 bases. This CDR3 comprises 13 residues. In germline, CDR1 is LNHDA, CDR2 SQIVND (reference sequence). J gave up 2 bases and V 6 bases, and 2 bases lay outside the gene matches. Here the CDR3 reads CASSRDRNYGYTF. The CDR3 nucleotides are TGTGCCAGTAGCCGGGACAGGAACTATGGCTACACCTTC.

The rearrangement joins TRBV28 to TRBJ2-7; 11 nucleotides agree with TRBD2. This CDR3 has 15 residues. The junction had 7 bases not matched to a gene; V was cut back by 6 bases and J by 3 bases. Germline V CDR1 and CDR2: MDHEN, SYDVKM. The CDR3 nucleotides are TGTGCCAGCAGAAAACCGACTAGCGGGAACTACGAGCAGTACTTC. Residues: CASRKPTSGNYEQYF. Using reference TRBV28 and TRBJ2-7 for the parts outside the CDR3, the full variable domain is DVKVTQSSRYLVKRTGEKVFLECVQDMDHENMFWYRQDPGLGLRLIYFSYDVKMKEKGDIPEGYSVSREKKERFSLILESASTNQTSMYLCASRKPTSGNYEQYFGPGTRLTVT.

This chain connects TRBV6-5 to TRBJ2-3, with 8 bases identical to TRBD2. V lost 5 bases and J lost 5; bases outside the gene matches: 9. Looked up from germline, CDR1 is MNHEY and CDR2 is SVGAGI. The CDR3 is 15 residues long. The CDR3, as DNA: TGTGCCAGCAGTCGAGCGGGGGCTTCGGGAGATACGCAGTATTTT. It encodes CASSRAGASGDTQYF.

The chain combines TRBV7-8 with TRBJ2-7; no clear D. Germline values: CDR1 SGHVS, CDR2 FQNEAQ. The CDR3 covers 13 residues. The V end lost 1 base, the J end lost 2 bases, and 6 bases lay between the germline ends. The CDR3 reads CASSLGETYEQYF. CDR3 bases: TGTGCCAGCAGCTTAGGAGAGACCTACGAGCAGTACTTC.

V is TRBV10-3 and J is TRBJ2-6, with 9 nucleotides matching TRBD1. This CDR3 comprises 16 residues. Trimming removed 7 bases from V and 2 bases from J; junction bases left unmatched: 6. CDR1 and CDR2 (germline): ENHRY, SYGVKD. CDR3 loop: CAIMRDRVTGANVLTF. The CDR3, as DNA: TGTGCCATCATGAGGGACAGGGTGACTGGGGCCAACGTCCTGACTTTC.

This clone occurred once. CDR3 sequence (DNA): TGTGCCAGCAGCCTCGGACAGGGGGGGTACAATGAGCAGTTCTTC. It specifies CASSLGQGGYNEQFF. The rearrangement uses TRBV7-9 and TRBJ2-1, with TRBD1 matching 10 bases. Germline CDR1 and CDR2: SEHNR and FQNEAQ (reference sequence). The CDR3 length is 15 residues. With 5 bases clipped from V and 4 bases from J, the junction kept 5 bases outside the gene matches.

V and J are TRBV19 and TRBJ1-4; possible D gene TRBD1, 5 bases. Trimming removed 5 bases from V and 6 bases from J, with 16 bases in between. The CDR3 has 15 amino acids. CDR1 LNHDA and CDR2 SQIVND come from the germline V gene (reference sequence). The DNA for the CDR3 is TGTGCCAGTAGTCGGGGCGGCAGGGCCGATGAAAAACTGTTTTTT. The encoded protein is CASSRGGRADEKLFF.

There are a few counts of this clone. The chain employs TRBV7-2 and TRBJ1-5, with D hard to call. Looked up from germline, CDR1 is SGHTA and CDR2 is FQGNSA. V was cut by 0 bases and J by 4 bases, with 13 bases left in between. CDR3 length: 16 amino acids. The DNA of the CDR3 is TGTGCCAGCAGCTTAGCCCACATTGGTGGGAATCAGCCCCAGCATTTT. Translated, it gives CASSLAHIGGNQPQHF.

This sequence joins TRBV7-8 and TRBJ2-5; D possibly matches TRBD1 or TRBD2 (5 bases each). Trimming shortened V by 5 bases and J by 0 bases, and 16 bases separated the two germline ends. The CDR3 runs 16 residues. CDR1 and CDR2 from the germline V gene are SGHVS and FQNEAQ. The CDR3 DNA is TGTGCCAGCAGCAGTCTGGCAGGGACGTACCAAGAGACCCAGTACTTC. Encoded protein: CASSSLAGTYQETQYF.

This rearrangement joins TRBV28 to TRBJ1-2, with D possibly being TRBD1 (5 bases). Germline V gives CDR1 MDHEN, CDR2 SYDVKM. The V and J ends lost 3 bases and 4 bases respectively, with 9 bases between them. This CDR3 contains 13 residues. CDR3 residues: CASSFGGGYGYTF. As DNA, the CDR3 is TGTGCCAGCAGTTTCGGGGGAGGCTATGGCTACACCTTC.

This rearrangement joins TRBV5-1 to TRBJ2-7; D not certain. This CDR3 comprises 14 residues. V gave up 1 base and J gave up 3 bases, with 11 bases separating them. The V gene's germline CDR1 is SGHRS and CDR2 YFSETQ. The CDR3 loop reads CASSLSGSSYEQYF. The CDR3 region has the DNA TGCGCCAGCAGCTTGAGTGGTAGCAGCTACGAGCAGTACTTC.

The chain combines TRBV30 with TRBJ1-5; D is unclear. From germline, CDR1 is GTSNPN and CDR2 SVGIG (reference sequence). V shed 7 bases and J shed 4 bases, with 20 bases lying between them. CDR3 size: 15 residues. The CDR3 sequence: CALGGSTAGNQPQHF. The CDR3 DNA reads as TGTGCCTTGGGTGGGAGCACGGCGGGAAATCAGCCCCAGCATTTT.

The genes are TRBV5-4 and TRBJ1-2, with 9 positions matching TRBD1. The V gene end was trimmed by 2 bases and the J gene end by 3 bases; junction bases not matched to a gene: 2. The germline gives CDR1 SGHNT, CDR2 YYREEE (reference sequence). The CDR3 covers 14 residues. DNA for the CDR3: TGTGCCAGCAGCTTAGGACAGGGGCACTATGGCTACACCTTC. It specifies CASSLGQGHYGYTF.

This sequence joins TRBV9 and TRBJ2-5, with no clear D. The germline CDR1 and CDR2 sequences are SGDLS and YYNGEE. The germline V and J ends were trimmed by 0 bases and 5 bases, with 8 bases remaining between them. The CDR3 is 13 residues long. The CDR3 DNA follows: TGTGCCAGCAGCGTAGTGGGGTCGGAGACCCAGTACTTC. Residues: CASSVVGSETQYF.

The CDR3 sequence: CASTSRGGLEQFF. The CDR3 DNA is TGTGCCAGCACCTCCAGGGGGGGGCTTGAGCAGTTCTTC. V and J are TRBV5-5 and TRBJ2-1; D assignment may be TRBD1 or TRBD2 (7 bases each). The CDR3 spans 13 residues. Trimming left V 6 bases short and J 9 bases short, with 16 bases between. Germline CDR1 is SGHKS and CDR2 is YYEKEE (reference sequence).

This clone was counted once. The chain uses TRBV18 and TRBJ1-2; D gene ambiguous. The CDR3 has 12 amino acids. The germline V and J ends were trimmed by 5 bases and 8 bases, with 12 bases remaining between them. Germline V gene sequence: CDR1 KGHSH, CDR2 LQKENI. The DNA for the CDR3 is TGTGCCAGCTCATCTCAACCTCTCGGCTACACCTTC. This sequence encodes CASSSQPLGYTF.

The gene calls are TRBV7-9 and TRBJ2-5, with D perhaps matching TRBD1 (6 bases). Germline V gene data show CDR1 as SEHNR and CDR2 as FQNEAQ (reference sequence). The CDR3 consists of 17 residues. The ends were cut back, 4 bases at V and 9 bases at J, with 27 bases in the middle. The CDR3 protein is CASSSTDSPGIREAQYF. The CDR3 DNA is TGTGCCAGCAGCTCGACGGACAGTCCGGGAATCCGCGAGGCCCAGTACTTC.

V and J are TRBV6-5 and TRBJ1-2; tentatively, D is TRBD1 (5 bases). Germline assignment: CDR1 MNHEY and CDR2 SVGAGI. The CDR3 extends over 11 amino acids. The V gene lost 6 bases and the J gene lost 8 bases, with 10 bases spanning the gap. CDR3 sequence: CASRTEGGYTF. As DNA, the CDR3 is TGTGCCAGCAGGACGGAGGGGGGCTACACCTTC.

This rearrangement joins TRBV9 to TRBJ1-3; unclear D gene. V was pared by 3 bases and J by 4 bases, with 11 bases between. CDR1 and CDR2 from the germline V gene are SGDLS and YYNGEE. This CDR3 has 14 amino acids. The CDR3 protein is CASSDRRSGNTIYF. CDR3 coding DNA: TGTGCCAGCAGCGATCGACGGTCCGGAAACACCATATATTTT.

The chain employs TRBV21-1 and TRBJ2-5; TRBD2 is the table's D call and was not checked against the DNA. TRBV21-1 is termed a pseudogene. This CDR3 region has 16 residues. The CDR3 DNA follows: TGTGCCAGCAGCAAACGGAAGCGGGAGTACCAAGAGGCCCAGTACTTC. Translation: CASSKRKREYQEAQYF.

This chain uses TRBV29-1 with TRBJ2-3; the D is unclear. V was pared by 5 bases and J by 6 bases, with 9 bases between. This CDR3 is 11 amino acids long. Germline CDR1 reads SQVTM; CDR2 reads ANQGSEA. The CDR3 region has the DNA TGCAGCGTTAGGCTGAGGGATACGCAGTATTTT. Its protein product is CSVRLRDTQYF.

The gene calls are TRBV6-5 and TRBJ2-1, with 9 bases that match TRBD1. The CDR3 length is 15 residues. CDR1 and CDR2 (germline): MNHEY, SVGAGI. V lost 5 bases and J lost 5; bases outside the gene matches: 7. The CDR3 DNA reads as TGTGCCAGCAGTCAGGGACAGGGAAGGAACAATGAGCAGTTCTTC. The encoded protein is CASSQGQGRNNEQFF.

The chain joins TRBV7-2 to TRBJ2-7; possible D gene TRBD2, 6 bases. V shed 5 bases and J shed 0 bases, with 17 bases lying between them. The CDR3 spans 16 residues. The germline V gene encodes CDR1 SGHTA and CDR2 FQGNSA. Here the CDR3 DNA reads TGTGCCAGCAGCCTAAATGTGGGGGGATCCTCCTACGAGCAGTACTTC. Its protein product is CASSLNVGGSSYEQYF. The full variable domain, its missing parts supplied by reference TRBV7-2 and TRBJ2-7, is GAGVSQSPSNKVTEKGKDVELRCDPISGHTALYWYRQSLGQGLEFLIYFQGNSAPDKSGLPSDRFSAERTGGSVSTLTIQRTQQEDSAVYLCASSLNVGGSSYEQYFGPGTRLTVT.